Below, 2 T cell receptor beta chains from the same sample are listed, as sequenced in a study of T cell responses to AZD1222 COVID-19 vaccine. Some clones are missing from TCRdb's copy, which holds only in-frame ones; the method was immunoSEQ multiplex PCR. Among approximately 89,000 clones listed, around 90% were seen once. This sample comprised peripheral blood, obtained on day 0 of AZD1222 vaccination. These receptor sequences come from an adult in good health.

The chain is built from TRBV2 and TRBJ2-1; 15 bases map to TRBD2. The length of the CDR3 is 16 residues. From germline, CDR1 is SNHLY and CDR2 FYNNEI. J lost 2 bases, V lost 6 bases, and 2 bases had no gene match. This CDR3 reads CASRGLAGGAYNEQFF. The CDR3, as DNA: TGTGCCAGCAGAGGACTAGCGGGAGGGGCCTACAATGAGCAGTTCTTC.

The CDR3 is CASSDGTGVGNEQFF. The CDR3 coding sequence is TGTGCCAGCAGTGACGGGACAGGGGTGGGCAATGAGCAGTTCTTC. This chain uses TRBV6-6 with TRBJ2-1; 10 bases align to TRBD1. From germline, CDR1 is MNHNY and CDR2 SVGAGI (reference sequence). CDR3 length equals 15 residues. V was pared by 5 bases and J by 6 bases, with 7 bases of the junction left unmatched.